One and the same sample provided the 25 T cell receptor beta chains below, sequenced in a study of molecular identifiers for immune sequencing clone quantification. TCRdb reprocessed the PCR reads with MiXCR, giving one entry per CDR3 protein. The sample consists of hundreds of thousands of distinct CDR3 sequences, roughly 25% of them appearing once. Input material: naive CD8+ T cells from blood, with Jurkat cell RNA spiked in. Indicated subset: FACS-sorted CD8+CD4-CCR7+CD45RA+ naive T cells. All receptors derive from a human donor in good health. Some libraries in this study had Jurkat cell RNA spiked in.

There are many counts of this clonotype. V and J are TRBV24-1 and TRBJ2-7; no firm D call. Between the trimmed V and J ends, which lost 4 bases and 2 bases, there was a span of 5 bases. Germline V CDR1 and CDR2: KGHDR, SFDVKD. This CDR3 is built from 12 residues. The CDR3, as DNA: TGTGCCACCAGTGAAGGGCCCTACGAGCAGTACTTC. Translating it yields CATSEGPYEQYF.

The sample holds a few counts of this clonotype. The chain links TRBV6-5 to TRBJ1-1; D call uncertain. The CDR3 runs 12 residues. V gave up 9 bases and J gave up 8 bases, with 16 bases separating them. CDR1 is MNHEY, CDR2 SVGAGI, per germline. CDR3 residues: CASFFPAGEAFF. For the CDR3, the DNA is TGTGCCAGTTTTTTTCCTGCGGGGGAAGCTTTCTTT.

CDR3: CASSYTPRDGGETQYF. CDR3 coding DNA: TGTGCCAGCAGTTACACCCCCCGGGACGGTGGAGAGACCCAGTACTTC. The rearrangement uses TRBV6-5 and TRBJ2-5; D could derive from TRBD1 or TRBD2 (5 bases each). There are 16 residues in the CDR3. V was trimmed by 2 bases and J by 4 bases, leaving 17 bases between them. CDR1 is MNHEY, CDR2 SVGAGI, per germline.

This clonotype was found a few times. This chain links TRBV4-2 with TRBJ2-7; D may be TRBD1 or TRBD2 (6 bases each). Germline lookup yields CDR1 LGHNA and CDR2 YNFKEQ. The CDR3 extends over 16 amino acids. The ends were cut back, 3 bases at V and 3 bases at J, with 18 bases in the middle. CDR3 protein: CASSQDIVEGGYEQYF. The CDR3 bases are TGTGCCAGCAGCCAGGACATTGTTGAGGGGGGCTACGAGCAGTACTTC.

Remarks on this clonotype: This may arise from a read error, as a much more abundant clone is one base away. Because the CDR3 is missing its conserved closing phenylalanine or tryptophan, this is likely a read error. The chain uses TRBV7-6 and TRBJ2-7; 8 positions agree with TRBD1. Germline V lookup: CDR1 SGHVS, CDR2 FNYEAQ. The CDR3 contains 16 residues. V gave up 0 bases and J gave up 0 bases; unmatched junction bases: 4. In nucleotides, the CDR3 is TGTGCCAGCAGCTTAGCTCCCGGACAGGGCTCCTACGAGCAGTACTCC. Protein product: CASSLAPGQGSYEQYS.

This clonotype has just a few counts. As DNA, the CDR3 is TGTGCCAGCAGCCAAGGACAGGGCTGGGTGGATACGCAGTATTTT. This codes for CASSQGQGWVDTQYF. The rearrangement joins TRBV13 to TRBJ2-3, with 8 positions matching TRBD1. The junction had 10 bases not matched to a gene; V was cut back by 5 bases and J by 6 bases. The CDR3 length is 15 residues. From germline, CDR1 is PRHDT and CDR2 FYEKMQ (reference sequence).

On this clonotype: A much larger clone differs by one base, so this may be a read error. The CDR3 region is CASSFEHLGYEQYF. The DNA for the CDR3 is TGTGCCAGCAGCTTCGAACACCTGGGGTACGAGCAGTACTTC. The chain is built from TRBV7-2 and TRBJ2-7; D is unresolved. The V gene's germline CDR1 is SGHTA and CDR2 FQGNSA. Trimming stripped 3 bases from V and 4 bases from J, with 13 bases between. The CDR3 spans 14 residues.

On this clonotype itself: One end of the junction varies from germline; a read error may be responsible. The rearrangement links TRBV4-3 to TRBJ2-4; D is tentatively TRBD1 or TRBD2 (5 bases each). Per the germline V gene, CDR1 is LGHNA and CDR2 is YSLEER. This CDR3 has 17 amino acids. The CDR3 region has the DNA TGCGCCAGCAACCAAGATGCGAGAGGGGTAGCCAAAAACATTCAGTACTTC. This translates into CASNQDARGVAKNIQYF.

This clonotype occurred a few times. Here the CDR3 reads CASRGGAVNQPQHF. The CDR3 DNA sequence: TGTGCCAGCCGGGGCGGGGCGGTTAATCAGCCCCAGCATTTT. The chain links TRBV6-2 or TRBV6-3 to TRBJ1-5; maybe TRBD1 (5 bases). This CDR3 region has 14 residues. V shed 8 bases and J shed 4 bases, with 15 bases lying between them. Per germline, CDR1 MNHEY and CDR2 SVGEGT.

This clonotype appeared a few times. The rearrangement uses TRBV3-2 and TRBJ2-2; the listed D gene, TRBD1, was not tested against the DNA. TRBV3-2 is assigned pseudogene status. The CDR3 is 16 amino acids. CDR3 in amino acids: CASSQEEGEGSGELFF. The CDR3 DNA reads as TGTGCCAGCAGCCAAGAAGAGGGGGAAGGGTCCGGGGAGCTGTTTTTT.

This clonotype has a count of ten or more. The chain couples TRBV7-9 to TRBJ2-4; the match to TRBD1 covers 8 bases. V was pared by 3 bases and J by 0 bases, with 4 bases of the junction left unmatched. The CDR3 sequence is 16 residues long. From germline, CDR1 is SEHNR and CDR2 FQNEAQ (reference sequence). The CDR3 here is CASSFGQGEAKNIQYF. The CDR3 DNA is TGTGCCAGCAGCTTCGGACAGGGCGAAGCCAAAAACATTCAGTACTTC.

This clonotype came up many times. The rearrangement uses TRBV4-1 and TRBJ2-3, with 10 bases matching TRBD1. Germline lookup yields CDR1 MGHRA and CDR2 YSYEKL. The CDR3 extends over 16 amino acids. Trimming at V came to 1 base and at J to 2 bases, leaving 3 bases not matched to a gene. CDR3 DNA sequence: TGCGCCAGCAGCCAAGGGGGACAGGGGTCCACAGATACGCAGTATTTT. Residues: CASSQGGQGSTDTQYF.

In its sample, this clonotype was seen a few times. The rearrangement joins TRBV2 to TRBJ2-1; D gene uncertain. This CDR3 has 12 residues. Germline V gives CDR1 SNHLY, CDR2 FYNNEI. V was shortened by 4 bases and J by 9 bases, with 10 bases between the two germline ends. As DNA, the CDR3 is TGTGCCAGCAGTGTGGGCTTAAGTGAGCAGTTCTTC. Translation: CASSVGLSEQFF.

V and J are TRBV19 and TRBJ2-1, with 12 bases aligning to TRBD2. From germline, CDR1 is LNHDA and CDR2 SQIVND (reference sequence). V lost 4 bases, J lost 12 bases, and 7 bases stayed unmatched. The CDR3 runs to 14 residues. DNA of the CDR3: TGTGCCAGTAGTACTACTAGCGGGGGGCCCGCGCAGTTCTTC. This codes for CASSTTSGGPAQFF.

A few counts support this clonotype. The CDR3 nucleotides are TGTGCCTGGGGGGCCCGGGACAGTTTCACCGGGGAGCTGTTTTTT. Its protein is CAWGARDSFTGELFF. The chain is built from TRBV30 and TRBJ2-2; 7 nucleotides line up with TRBD1. V shed 5 bases and J 4 bases; nucleotides not matched to a gene: 10. This CDR3 has 15 amino acids. The germline V gene has CDR1 GTSNPN and CDR2 SVGIG (reference sequence).

As to this clonotype: This CDR3 fails to terminate in the conserved phenylalanine or tryptophan, so it likely reflects a read error. The genes are TRBV18 and TRBJ2-3; perhaps TRBD2 as D (6 bases). This CDR3 is built from 15 residues. Germline V gives CDR1 KGHSH, CDR2 LQKENI. V was shortened by 2 bases and J by 0 bases, with 9 bases between the two germline ends. DNA of the CDR3: TGTGCCAGCTCACCATCGGGGGATAGCACAGATACGCAGTATCTT. Its translation is CASSPSGDSTDTQYL.

In its sample, this clonotype was seen many times. V is TRBV29-1 and J is TRBJ2-1; tentative D call: TRBD1 (6 bases). The CDR3 totals 13 residues. V was shortened by 3 bases and J by 7 bases, with 13 bases between the two germline ends. Germline CDR1 reads SQVTM; CDR2 reads ANQGSEA. This chain's CDR3 is CSVDWDNVNEQFF. The CDR3 region has the DNA TGCAGCGTTGATTGGGACAACGTGAATGAGCAGTTCTTC.

The rearrangement uses TRBV7-8 and TRBJ2-1; a possible D gene is TRBD2 (7 bases). Germline V gives CDR1 SGHVS, CDR2 FQNEAQ. This CDR3 is built from 16 residues. V lost 1 base and J lost 7, with 17 bases in between. The CDR3 region has the DNA TGTGCCAGCAGCTTAGTTTACGGGGGGCCGGGAAATGAGCAGTTCTTC. Translation gives CASSLVYGGPGNEQFF.

Many counts were recorded for this clonotype. The chain combines TRBV20-1 with TRBJ2-3; TRBD1 or TRBD2 may be the D gene (5 bases each). The V gene's germline CDR1 is DFQATT and CDR2 SNEGSKA (reference sequence). V was pared by 0 bases and J by 5 bases, with 15 bases between. This CDR3 has 15 amino acids. CDR3 in amino acids: CSARDARGRLDTQYF. The DNA for the CDR3 is TGCAGTGCTAGAGATGCCCGGGGCAGGCTAGATACGCAGTATTTT.

Comments on this clonotype: One end of the junction varies from germline; a read error may be responsible. This chain connects TRBV4-3 to TRBJ2-7; tentatively, D is TRBD1 (5 bases). Germline lookup yields CDR1 LGHNA and CDR2 YSLEER. CDR3 length equals 13 residues. The CDR3 spells CASSHRQCYERYF. In nucleotides, the CDR3 is TGCGCCAGCAGCCACCGACAGTGCTACGAGCGGTACTTC.

This clonotype has ten or more counts. The rearrangement links TRBV4-1 to TRBJ1-5; no clear D. The CDR3 runs to 14 residues. Germline CDR1 is MGHRA and CDR2 is YSYEKL. Deletions cut 1 base from V and 6 bases from J, with 10 bases between. The DNA of the CDR3 is TGCGCCAGCAGCCAAGTGGGTGAGAGTCAGCCCCAGCATTTT. This sequence encodes CASSQVGESQPQHF.

This sequence joins TRBV5-4 and TRBJ2-7; D ambiguous. V gave up 6 bases and J gave up 4 bases, with 11 bases separating them. The CDR3 has 12 amino acids. Germline V gene data show CDR1 as SGHNT and CDR2 as YYREEE (reference sequence). The CDR3 nucleotides read TGTGCCAGCACCTCCACGGGTTACGAGCAGTACTTC. As protein: CASTSTGYEQYF. Based on the CDR3 plus reference TRBV5-4 and TRBJ2-7, the full variable domain is ETGVTQSPTHLIKTRGQQVTLRCSSQSGHNTVSWYQQALGQGPQFIFQYYREEENGRGNFPPRFSGLQFPNYSSELNVNALELDDSALYLCASTSTGYEQYFGPGTRLTVT.

The chain links TRBV7-6 to TRBJ2-1; no reliable D call. There are 12 residues in the CDR3. V lost 1 base to trimming and J lost 8 bases, with 6 bases between them. Germline assignment: CDR1 SGHVS and CDR2 FNYEAQ. DNA of the CDR3: TGTGCCAGCAGCTTAGTAAGGTATGAGCAGTTCTTC. Its protein product is CASSLVRYEQFF.

The rearrangement links TRBV4-1 to TRBJ1-1; D call uncertain. The CDR3 extends over 15 amino acids. Trimming removed 1 base at V and 4 bases at J, with 13 bases between. Germline V CDR1 and CDR2: MGHRA, YSYEKL. DNA of the CDR3: TGCGCCAGCAGCCAAGGTTCCTCCCTGGGCACTGAAGCTTTCTTT. It translates to CASSQGSSLGTEAFF.

This rearrangement joins TRBV21-1 to TRBJ1-1; the D segment call TRBD1 is taken from the table without a DNA check. TRBV21-1 is tagged as a pseudogene. The CDR3 is made up of 16 amino acids. DNA for the CDR3: TGTGCCAGCAGCAAAGCGGGACAGAGGGTATGGACTGAAGCTCTCTTT. Protein sequence: CASSKAGQRVWTEALF.